A selection of T cell receptor beta chains follows, all from one sample in a study of blood T cell repertoires in COVID-19. Sequencing used immunoSEQ multiplex PCR; TCRdb keeps in-frame clones, though not all of them. The sample lists some 260,000 clones; about 93% were seen once. Sequences were obtained from PBMCs or T cells enriched from blood (not recorded which). Every receptor here comes from a woman between 18 and 29 years old who had recovered from COVID-19. Each CDR3 is given with its conserved first and last residue. D genes are given only for firm matches. Only part of the rows carry a size: once, few, many, or a class if the clone is expanded.

D: -
size: once
J: TRBJ2-5
V: TRBV19
CDR3: CASSIGASVETQYF
DNA: TGTGCCAGTAGTATAGGGGCTAGCGTAGAGACCCAGTACTTC

D: TRBD2
size: -
J: TRBJ2-5
V: TRBV2
CDR3: CASSPGLAGTTETQYF
DNA: TGTGCCAGCAGTCCGGGACTAGCGGGGACCACAGAGACCCAGTACTTC

D: TRBD2
size: -
J: TRBJ2-3
V: TRBV5-1
CDR3: CASSLIAGPTDTQYF
DNA: TGCGCCAGCAGCTTAATAGCGGGCCCCACAGATACGCAGTATTTT

D: TRBD2
size: -
J: TRBJ2-7
V: TRBV11-2
CDR3: CASSFGRDYSEQYF
DNA: TGTGCCAGCAGCTTCGGGAGGGACTATAGCGAGCAGTACTTC

D: -
size: -
J: TRBJ1-2
V: TRBV18
CDR3: CASSPLQGTLRGYTF
DNA: TGTGCCAGCTCACCACTACAGGGAACTTTAAGGGGCTACACCTTC

D: -
size: -
J: TRBJ2-5
V: TRBV6-2/TRBV6-3
CDR3: CASSYLRETQYF
DNA: TGTGCCAGCAGTTACTTGCGGGAGACCCAGTACTTC

D: TRBD1
size: -
J: TRBJ2-1
V: TRBV11-3
CDR3: CASSHFSGTDQNEQFF
DNA: TGTGCCAGCAGCCATTTTTCCGGGACAGACCAAAATGAGCAGTTCTTC

D: TRBD2
size: -
J: TRBJ2-7
V: TRBV4-1
CDR3: CASSRGLAGYYEQYF
DNA: TGCGCCAGCAGCCGCGGACTAGCGGGCTACTACGAGCAGTACTTC

D: -
size: -
J: TRBJ1-6
V: TRBV19
CDR3: CASSGNSPLHF
DNA: TGTGCCAGTAGTGGCAATTCACCCCTCCACTTT

D: TRBD2
size: -
J: TRBJ2-7
V: TRBV7-2
CDR3: CASSITGGRSYEQYF
DNA: TGTGCCAGCAGCATCACAGGCGGGAGGAGCTACGAGCAGTACTTC

D: TRBD1
size: -
J: TRBJ2-7
V: TRBV29-1
CDR3: CSGKDRGPYEQYF
DNA: TGCAGTGGCAAGGACAGGGGACCGTACGAGCAGTACTTC

D: TRBD1
size: -
J: TRBJ2-1
V: TRBV7-9
CDR3: CASSFATGHYNEQFF
DNA: TGTGCCAGCAGTTTCGCGACAGGGCATTACAATGAGCAGTTCTTC

D: TRBD1
size: -
J: TRBJ1-1
V: TRBV5-1
CDR3: CASAAGTGDGNTEAFF
DNA: TGCGCCAGCGCGGCCGGGACAGGGGACGGGAACACTGAAGCTTTCTTT

D: TRBD1
size: -
J: TRBJ1-1
V: TRBV3-1/TRBV3-2
CDR3: CASSRGQGNTEAFF
DNA: TGTGCCAGCAGCCGGGGACAGGGTAACACTGAAGCTTTCTTT

D: -
size: -
J: TRBJ1-4
V: TRBV4-3
CDR3: CASSQGSRRLLFSNEKLFF
DNA: TGCGCCAGCAGCCAAGGTTCGAGGAGGTTGCTATTTTCTAATGAAAAACTGTTTTTT

D: -
size: -
J: TRBJ2-1
V: TRBV4-2
CDR3: CASSQDHGGSSYNEQFF
DNA: TGTGCCAGCAGCCAAGATCATGGGGGGAGCTCCTACAATGAGCAGTTCTTC

D: TRBD1
size: -
J: TRBJ1-4
V: TRBV27
CDR3: CASSLKGGSEKLFF
DNA: TGTGCCAGCAGTTTAAAAGGGGGCAGTGAAAAACTGTTTTTT

D: -
size: -
J: TRBJ1-5
V: TRBV28
CDR3: CASTHPGRGSQPQHF
DNA: TGTGCCAGCACCCACCCCGGAAGGGGCAGTCAGCCCCAGCATTTT